The source of this T cell receptor (beta chain) is a study of blood T cells in healthy people across ages. Study-level findings and limits: The CMV status of each donor remained undetermined, and this could have confounded shifts in expanded clonotypes. It was the long-lived donors that had more naive CD4+ cells and higher diversity than aged donors.

The CDR3 length is 11 residues. Trimming took 5 bases from V and 11 from J, leaving 12 bases between them. From germline, CDR1 is ENHRY and CDR2 SYGVKD. It was with a sample-barcoded 5' primer and a J-beta primer mix that a second PCR of roughly 6 to 12 cycles was run. TCRdb re-analysed the 5' RACE reads in MiXCR, keeping a single row per CDR3 protein. The sample lists some 1.1 million distinct CDR3 sequences; roughly two fifths were seen once. Details on this clonotype: Its antigen is not identified. This sequence may be a read error, since a much larger clone differs from it by one base.

Sequences were obtained from blood. The V gene is TRBV10-3, the J gene TRBJ2-5; tentatively, D is TRBD2 (5 bases). This sequence originates from a man younger than 35 in good health. CDR3 sequence (DNA): TGTGCCATCAGTACTTCTGGCGGGCAGTACTTC. This codes for CAISTSGGQYF.